The T cell receptor (beta chain) described here comes from a study of blood T cell repertoires in COVID-19. Study overall: Acute and convalescent COVID-19 samples came from the United States, Italy and Spain. Sources were T cells, B-cell-depleted T cells, or PBMCs; the material itself was cDNA or gDNA.

Trimming removed 11 bases at V and 12 bases at J, with 22 bases between. The CDR3 is made up of 12 amino acids. CDR1 is WSHSY and CDR2 is SAAADI in the germline V gene. Original data processing: For nucleated cells, counts were estimated from reference gene primer amplification. Profiled with immunoSEQ multiplex PCR; TCRdb holds only in-frame clones, not every one. V and J calls and clone size are given by that table; D and trimming were obtained from the DNA. The sample has tens of thousands of clones; over 75% are singletons. The chain has TRBV10-2 and TRBJ1-1; D gene ambiguous. The specimen sequenced was peripheral blood. The TCR originated in an elderly man with active or convalescent COVID-19. This chain's CDR3 is CASRGPSFQTFF. The CDR3 DNA follows: TGCGCCTCCCGTGGGCCGTCCTTTCAGACTTTCTTT.